Listed below are T cell receptor beta chains from one sample, sequenced in a study of T cells in lung cancer brain metastases. Profiled with immunoSEQ multiplex PCR; TCRdb holds only in-frame clones, not every one. This repertoire shows 5,000 or so clones, over 65% found once; its top ten account for 9.2%. Sequencing was done on a sample of tumor tissue from a brain metastasis. These receptors were obtained from a woman aged 45 to 65 with non-small cell lung cancer that had spread to the brain. Each CDR3 is given with its conserved first and last residue. D genes are given only for firm matches. Some rows have no size entry. The others give once, few or many, or a class for an expanded clone.

CASSQRGHYGYTF	TGTGCCAGCAGTCAAAGGGGCCACTATGGCTACACCTTC	TRBV4-2	TRBJ1-2	-	-
CASSRNTGVNTGELFF	TGTGCCAGCAGCCGGAATACAGGGGTTAACACCGGGGAGCTGTTTTTT	TRBV4-2	TRBJ2-2	TRBD1	-
CASSQGDFGDTQYF	TGCGCCAGCAGCCAAGGGGATTTCGGGGATACGCAGTATTTT	TRBV4-3	TRBJ2-3	-	-
CANSPRLAGVEQYF	TGTGCCAACAGCCCAAGACTAGCGGGAGTGGAGCAGTACTTC	TRBV11-1	TRBJ2-7	TRBD2	-
CASSGSGTVNTEAFF	TGTGCCAGCAGTGGGTCGGGGACAGTGAACACTGAAGCTTTCTTT	TRBV2	TRBJ1-1	TRBD1	-
CASSRTSGRDRMNEQFF	TGTGCCAGCAGCCGGACTAGCGGGAGGGATCGTATGAATGAGCAGTTCTTC	TRBV7-2	TRBJ2-1	TRBD2	-
CASSLIGQLEKLFF	TGTGCCAGCAGTTTAATAGGACAACTCGAAAAACTGTTTTTT	TRBV28	TRBJ1-4	-	-
CASSDHLNTEAFF	TGTGCCAGCAGTGACCATTTGAACACTGAAGCTTTCTTT	TRBV6-1	TRBJ1-1	-	once
CASSLGVGGTEAFF	TGTGCCAGCAGCTTGGGGGTGGGCGGCACTGAAGCTTTCTTT	TRBV5-6	TRBJ1-1	-	-
CASSQVTSVNADTQYF	TGTGCCAGCAGCCAGGTCACTAGCGTGAACGCAGATACGCAGTATTTT	TRBV11-2	TRBJ2-3	TRBD2	-
CASSQVDRGMNTEAFF	TGCGCCAGCAGCCAAGTAGACAGGGGAATGAACACTGAAGCTTTCTTT	TRBV4-1	TRBJ1-1	TRBD1	once
CASRGGFQEAFF	TGTGCCAGCAGGGGGGGTTTTCAAGAAGCTTTCTTT	TRBV28	TRBJ1-1	-	-
CASKVAGEGYGYTF	TGTGCCAGCAAGGTGGCAGGGGAAGGCTATGGCTACACCTTC	TRBV6-1	TRBJ1-2	-	-
CSARPSETQYF	TGCAGTGCTAGACCATCCGAGACCCAGTACTTC	TRBV20-1	TRBJ2-5	-	few
CASSKDRVNYEQYF	TGTGCCAGCAGCAAAGACAGGGTTAACTACGAGCAGTACTTC	TRBV7-2	TRBJ2-7	TRBD1	once
CASSLGQGVPYTF	TGCGCCAGCAGCTTGGGGCAGGGGGTCCCCTACACCTTC	TRBV5-1	TRBJ1-2	TRBD1	-
CASRSQMNTGELFF	TGTGCCAGCAGATCGCAGATGAACACCGGGGAGCTGTTTTTT	TRBV27	TRBJ2-2	-	once
CASSKGLLEGSYEQYF	TGTGCCTCCTCTAAAGGGCTCCTTGAGGGCTCCTACGAGCAGTACTTC	TRBV6-6	TRBJ2-7	-	-
CASSLGLADLTDTQYF	TGCGCCAGCAGCTTGGGACTAGCGGACCTCACAGATACGCAGTATTTT	TRBV5-1	TRBJ2-3	TRBD2	few
CASSLGNNYGYTF	TGTGCCAGCAGCTTGGGCAATAACTATGGCTACACCTTC	TRBV5-5	TRBJ1-2	-	-
CASSLSGQETETQYF	TGTGCCAGCAGCCTCTCGGGACAGGAGACGGAGACCCAGTACTTC	TRBV4-2	TRBJ2-5	TRBD1	-
CASSVPLETQYF	TGTGCCAGCAGCGTGCCCCTCGAGACCCAGTACTTC	TRBV7-9	TRBJ2-5	-	-
CASSLRGLGGNEQFF	TGTGCCAGCAGTTTAAGGGGGCTGGGGGGGAATGAGCAGTTCTTC	TRBV28	TRBJ2-1	-	-
CASRSGRSATGELFF	TGTGCCAGCAGGTCCGGGAGATCGGCCACCGGGGAGCTGTTTTTT	TRBV27	TRBJ2-2	-	-
CASRGNTIYF	TGTGCCAGCAGGGGAAACACCATATATTTT	TRBV6-5	TRBJ1-3	-	few
CASSPTLSGTSALRGTYNEQFF	TGTGCCAGCAGCCCCACCCTTTCCGGGACTAGCGCGTTAAGGGGAACCTACAATGAGCAGTTCTTC	TRBV7-8	TRBJ2-1	TRBD2	-
CASSLVGQPQHF	TGTGCCAGCAGCTTAGTGGGTCAGCCCCAGCATTTT	TRBV7-2	TRBJ1-5	-	-